This is a list of T cell receptor beta chains from one sample in a study of response to subunit inactivated influenza vaccine. TCRdb re-derived calls from the RT-PCR reads in MiXCR, one entry per CDR3 protein. The table lists more than 450,000 distinct CDR3 sequences, 10% to 12% of them singletons, with 9.5% to 12% in the top ten. A further study also used this sample, focusing on T cells expressing NK-cell markers.

Sequencing used PBMCs from blood, obtained on the day of vaccination. The receptors here all came from a man between 50 and 59 years old who received an inactivated influenza vaccine. Both conserved end residues are part of each CDR3. Fields, in order: clone size, J gene, V gene, CDR3 length, D gene, CDR3 protein, CDR3 DNA. D genes are given only for firm matches. Some rows have no size entry. The others give once, few or many, or a class for an expanded clone.

many,TRBJ2-7,TRBV5-1,14,TRBD1,CASSFGTDYYEQYF,TGCGCCAGCAGCTTCGGGACAGATTACTACGAGCAGTACTTC
few,TRBJ1-5,TRBV10-3,15,NA,CAIGREGHKEQPQHF,TGTGCCATCGGCCGAGAAGGACATAAGGAACAGCCCCAGCATTTT
NA,TRBJ2-7,TRBV11-1,18,TRBD1,CASSRGDRRVYSSYEQYF,TGTGCCAGCAGCAGAGGGGACAGGAGAGTGTACAGCTCCTACGAGCAGTACTTC
NA,TRBJ2-7,TRBV7-2,17,TRBD2,CASSPKGGLADSYEQYF,TGTGCCAGCAGCCCCAAAGGAGGACTAGCGGACTCCTACGAGCAGTACTTC
few,TRBJ1-3,TRBV12-3/TRBV12-4,15,NA,CASSLFPGIGNTIYF,TGTGCCAGCAGTTTATTTCCCGGAATCGGAAACACCATATATTTT
many,TRBJ1-5,TRBV12-3/TRBV12-4,14,NA,CASSSSRGNQPQHF,TGTGCCAGCAGTTCCTCACGGGGCAATCAGCCCCAGCATTTT
few,TRBJ2-3,TRBV20-1,13,TRBD2,CSANERGGYTQYF,TGCAGTGCTAATGAGCGGGGGGGTTATACGCAGTATTTT
few,TRBJ2-3,TRBV5-4,17,TRBD2,CASRGGLAERTTDTQYF,TGTGCCAGCCGGGGAGGACTAGCGGAGAGAACCACAGATACGCAGTATTTT
NA,TRBJ2-1,TRBV14,15,TRBD2,CASSTQRERWNEQFF,TGTGCCAGCAGCACCCAGCGGGAGCGGTGGAATGAGCAGTTCTTC
few,TRBJ1-5,TRBV19,15,NA,CASSSSGGGNQPQHF,TGTGCCAGTAGTTCCTCGGGGGGTGGCAATCAGCCCCAGCATTTT
NA,TRBJ2-7,TRBV6-1,14,TRBD1,CASRGRTGRYEQYF,TGTGCCAGCAGAGGTCGGACAGGGAGGTACGAGCAGTACTTC
NA,TRBJ1-4,TRBV27,18,TRBD1,CASKDTGGVWETNEKLFF,TGTGCCAGCAAAGATACAGGGGGCGTGTGGGAAACTAATGAAAAACTGTTTTTT
NA,TRBJ1-2,TRBV12-3/TRBV12-4,16,NA,CASSFAAGLRNYGYTF,TGTGCCAGCAGTTTTGCGGCCGGACTAAGAAACTATGGCTACACCTTC
NA,TRBJ2-2,TRBV7-9,14,NA,CASSLRSQNGELFF,TGTGCCAGCAGCTTACGGTCCCAGAACGGGGAGCTGTTTTTT
NA,TRBJ2-2,TRBV4-3,16,NA,CASSLTYSGGTGELFF,TGCGCCAGCAGCCTTACTTATTCAGGGGGGACCGGGGAGCTGTTTTTT
NA,TRBJ2-1,TRBV3-1,15,TRBD2,CASSRASGGAGEQFF,TGTGCCAGCAGCCGCGCCAGCGGGGGGGCCGGTGAGCAATTCTTC
many,TRBJ2-1,TRBV27,16,NA,CASSLLVGGSYNEQFF,TGTGCCAGCAGTTTATTGGTGGGGGGCTCCTACAATGAGCAGTTCTTC
NA,TRBJ2-2,TRBV5-1,17,NA,CASSLDPTGDVTGELFF,TGCGCCAGCAGCTTGGATCCTACTGGGGATGTAACCGGGGAGCTGTTTTTT
few,TRBJ2-1,TRBV9,17,NA,CASSHPGVPSNNNEQFF,TGTGCCAGCAGCCACCCCGGAGTACCCTCAAACAACAATGAGCAGTTCTTC
NA,TRBJ2-2,TRBV6-5,18,NA,CASSSSLIRTTRTGELFF,TGTGCCAGCAGTTCGAGCCTTATACGGACTACCCGCACCGGGGAGCTGTTTTTT
few,TRBJ1-3,TRBV28,14,TRBD1,CASSPRGGTDTIYF,TGTGCCAGCAGCCCCAGGGGGGGTACGGACACCATATATTTT
few,TRBJ2-2,TRBV20-1,14,NA,CSARKSENTGELFF,TGCAGTGCTAGGAAAAGTGAGAACACCGGGGAGCTGTTTTTT
many,TRBJ1-1,TRBV28,13,TRBD1,CASSSGGVAEAFF,TGTGCCAGCAGTTCAGGGGGGGTAGCTGAAGCTTTCTTT
NA,TRBJ2-3,TRBV12-3/TRBV12-4,17,TRBD2,CASNLSGRFPSTDTQYF,TGTGCCAGCAATCTTAGCGGGAGGTTCCCTAGCACAGATACGCAGTATTTT
NA,TRBJ2-5,TRBV28,13,NA,CASSGGGAETQYF,TGTGCCAGCAGTGGAGGGGGCGCGGAGACCCAGTACTTC
many,TRBJ2-2,TRBV12-3/TRBV12-4,12,NA,CASTPNTGELFF,TGTGCCAGCACCCCAAACACCGGGGAGCTGTTTTTT
NA,TRBJ2-5,TRBV30,15,NA,CAWSVLSRPMETQYF,TGTGCCTGGAGTGTACTGTCTAGGCCCATGGAGACCCAGTACTTC
few,TRBJ1-5,TRBV19,13,NA,CASSIQHNQPQHF,TGTGCCAGTAGTATCCAGCACAATCAGCCCCAGCATTTT